This is a list of T cell receptor beta chains from one sample in a study of regulatory T cells in long-lasting Graves disease. TCRdb independently ran MiXCR on the multiplex PCR reads; one entry per CDR3 protein. Of around 400,000 distinct CDR3 sequences in the sample, 23% were seen once. Sequenced here: peripheral blood mononuclear cells (PBMCs), sampled when the disease was refractory, from a patient treated with antithyroid drugs. The receptors shown here come from a female donor with Graves disease. Each CDR3 is given without its conserved first and last residue. A D gene is named only where the DNA matches it firmly.

ASSWVQQGDNEQF	TRBD1	TRBV5-8	TRBJ2-1
ASSWRDPRTDTQY	-	TRBV6-5	TRBJ2-3
AWSVLQGNQPQH	TRBD1	TRBV30	TRBJ1-5
ASSLVLENTEAF	-	TRBV7-9	TRBJ1-1
ASSGQGRNTEAF	TRBD1	TRBV6-2/TRBV6-3	TRBJ1-1
ASSMTSGSGQETQY	TRBD2	TRBV19	TRBJ2-5
ASSVRQGITEAF	TRBD1	TRBV2	TRBJ1-1
ASSNKLTGLAGQETQY	TRBD2	TRBV11-2	TRBJ2-5
ASSQDPAPGANVLT	-	TRBV3-1	TRBJ2-6
ASSLTGTVALGYT	TRBD1	TRBV28	TRBJ1-2
ASSLASTGAKNIQY	-	TRBV7-2	TRBJ2-4
SALNRGYQETQY	TRBD1	TRBV20-1	TRBJ2-5
SVDRGPQETQY	-	TRBV29-1	TRBJ2-5
ASSYSPAAGSYEQY	-	TRBV6-5	TRBJ2-7
ASSPSEGGNYGYT	-	TRBV18	TRBJ1-2
ASSLYRLAEKETQY	TRBD2	TRBV7-2	TRBJ2-5
ASSIDSGANVLT	-	TRBV19	TRBJ2-6
AWSVLRAGEAF	-	TRBV30	TRBJ1-1
ASSPDREQETQY	-	TRBV7-9	TRBJ2-5